Detailed here is one T cell receptor (beta chain). What it recognizes is unknown. The sample belongs to a study of T cell responses to AZD1222 COVID-19 vaccine. Broader study findings: Reportedly, nearly half of unique spike TCRs recognized epitopes outside B.1.351/B.1.1.7 mutations. Only five or six AZD1222 recipients tested seropositive at baseline. No day 14 peak samples; only post-peak repertoires were characterized. Spike-specific TCR breadth and depth grew following two AZD1222 doses.

TCRdb's table, derived via immunoSEQ multiplex PCR, lists solely in-frame clones and lacks some. Seen here are 140,000 or so clones, roughly nine tenths observed once, and the top ten hold around 7.6%. This TCR came from an adult who received the MenACWY meningococcal vaccine as a control. The sample consisted of peripheral blood, taken 28 days after the second dose of the MenACWY control vaccine.

Here the CDR3 DNA reads TGTGCCAGCAGCAGAAACCGGGACAACTCTAACTATGGCTACACCTTC. It yields the protein CASSRNRDNSNYGYTF. The chain uses TRBV2 and TRBJ1-2; D might be TRBD1 (6 bases). The V and J ends lost 6 bases and 0 bases respectively, with 17 bases between them. Germline values: CDR1 SNHLY, CDR2 FYNNEI. CDR3 size: 16 residues.